These 30 T cell receptor beta chains originate from one sample sequenced in a study of graft-versus-host responses after intestinal transplantation. Here immunoSEQ multiplex PCR was the method, and the copy in TCRdb shows in-frame clones only, minus some. This table has 40,000 to 55,000 clones, around nine tenths appearing once. The material sequenced was PBMCs, taken 524 days after transplant. These receptors were taken from a human patient who received an intestinal transplant, so some T cells may come from the graft donor.

As concerns this clone: Other nucleotide sequences in the sample specify the same CDR3. The CDR3 nucleotides read TGTGCCAGTAGTATTAGTGACACCGGGGAGCTGTTTTTT. It codes for CASSISDTGELFF. The chain joins TRBV19 to TRBJ2-2; no firm D call. The V gene's germline CDR1 is LNHDA and CDR2 SQIVND (reference sequence). CDR3 length: 13 residues. V lost 3 bases and J 3 bases, leaving 5 bases between the germline ends.

This chain links TRBV6-6 with TRBJ1-5, with unresolved D. V lost 6 bases to trimming and J lost 0 bases, with 12 bases between them. Germline V CDR1 and CDR2: MNHNY, SVGAGI (reference sequence). The CDR3 sequence is 15 residues long. The CDR3 sequence: CASRPTRNSNQPQHF. The CDR3 nucleotides read TGTGCCAGCAGACCCACTAGGAATAGCAATCAGCCCCAGCATTTT.

The rearrangement links TRBV6-1 to TRBJ1-4; weak D call: TRBD1 (5 bases). CDR3 length equals 14 residues. CDR1 and CDR2 (germline): MNHNS, SASEGT. V lost 10 bases, J lost 4 bases, and 16 bases lay in between. The CDR3, as DNA: TGTGCCACTCAGGGCAGAATCCTTAATGAAAAACTGTTTTTT. This encodes CATQGRILNEKLFF.

The chain recombines TRBV6-5 with TRBJ2-7; D gene ambiguous. The CDR3 length is 13 residues. Germline CDR1 and CDR2: MNHEY and SVGAGI. Trimming left V 6 bases short and J 2 bases short, with 11 bases between. The chain's CDR3 is CASSEDPPYEQYF. The CDR3 region has the DNA TGTGCCAGCAGCGAGGACCCACCCTACGAGCAGTACTTC.

This clone was recorded a few times. The chain joins TRBV12-2 to TRBJ1-5; the DNA was not used to check the table's D call, TRBD1. TRBV12-2 is recorded as a pseudogene. The CDR3 contains 16 residues. The CDR3 region has the DNA TGTGCAAGTCGCTTTCAAGGACAGGGAGGAGAGCAGCCCCAGCATTTT. Amino acid sequence: CASRFQGQGGEQPQHF.

The gene calls are TRBV18 and TRBJ1-1, with D perhaps matching TRBD1 (6 bases). The CDR3 loop spans 15 amino acids. Germline V gene data show CDR1 as KGHSH and CDR2 as LQKENI. V shed 4 bases and J shed 1 base, with 13 bases lying between them. In nucleotides, the CDR3 is TGTGCCAGCTCACTTGGGGGCGGGAGGAACACTGAAGCTTTCTTT. Translating gives CASSLGGGRNTEAFF. Based on the CDR3 plus reference TRBV18 and TRBJ1-1, the full variable domain is NAGVMQNPRHLVRRRGQEARLRCSPMKGHSHVYWYRQLPEEGLKFMVYLQKENIIDESGMPKERFSAEFPKEGPSILRIQQVVRGDSAAYFCASSLGGGRNTEAFFGQGTRLTVV.

V is TRBV27 and J is TRBJ2-1, with TRBD2 matching 9 bases. Germline CDR1 is MNHEY and CDR2 is SMNVEV (reference sequence). The V and J ends lost 2 bases and 7 bases, in that order; junction bases with no gene match: 15. The CDR3 is 18 amino acids. CDR3 in DNA: TGTGCCAGCAGTTTAGGTCCTGGGGGCGGGAGGGCCTGGAATGAGCAGTTCTTC. Translating it yields CASSLGPGGGRAWNEQFF.

The chain combines TRBV5-4 with TRBJ2-3; 11 bases fit TRBD2. The germline V gene has CDR1 SGHNT and CDR2 YYREEE (reference sequence). V lost 4 bases, J lost 0 bases, and 4 bases stayed unmatched. CDR3 length: 16 amino acids. The CDR3 DNA is TGTGCCAGCAGCCCAGGGACTAGCGGTAGCACAGATACGCAGTATTTT. Translated: CASSPGTSGSTDTQYF.

The chain employs TRBV10-1 and TRBJ2-1; D may be TRBD1 (6 bases). Trimming left V 0 bases short and J 5 bases short, with 8 bases between. The CDR3 runs 14 residues. Germline-derived CDR1 and CDR2 are WNHNN and SYGVQD (reference sequence). CDR3 loop: CASSESTGNNEQFF. CDR3 sequence (DNA): TGCGCCAGCAGTGAGTCAACAGGGAACAATGAGCAGTTCTTC.

J is TRBJ2-5 and V is TRBV13; D is possibly TRBD1 (6 bases). The DNA end is a closer match to TRBJ2-7, so the J assignment may be wrong. This CDR3 is 17 amino acids long. CDR1 and CDR2 from the germline V gene are PRHDT and FYEKMQ (reference sequence). CDR3 protein: CASSLGLGGLVSYEQYF. DNA of the CDR3: TGTGCCAGCAGCTTAGGGCTTGGGGGCCTTGTCTCCTACGAGCAGTACTTC.

The table lists this clone with a count of one. The chain links TRBV25-1 to TRBJ2-7; 8 nucleotides align to TRBD1. CDR3 length: 16 residues. Trimming took 3 bases from V and 0 from J; bases not matched to a gene: 7. Germline V lookup: CDR1 MGHDK, CDR2 SYGVNS. CDR3 in DNA: TGTGCCAGCAGTGACACAGGGGGGCTAAACTCCTACGAGCAGTACTTC. It is translated as CASSDTGGLNSYEQYF.

The chain employs TRBV28 and TRBJ1-1, with 11 nucleotides matching TRBD1. With V trimmed by 5 bases and J by 5 bases, 4 bases remained unmatched. The CDR3 sequence is 14 residues long. CDR1 is MDHEN, CDR2 SYDVKM, per germline. The CDR3, as DNA: TGTGCCAGCAGTGGGACAGGGGGAGGAACTGAAGCTTTCTTT. This gives the protein CASSGTGGGTEAFF.

This clone was detected only a few times. The rearrangement joins TRBV9 to TRBJ1-1; D remains unclear. The V gene's germline CDR1 is SGDLS and CDR2 YYNGEE. Deletions cut 2 bases from V and 1 base from J, with 6 bases between. The CDR3 loop spans 13 amino acids. CDR3 in DNA: TGTGCCAGCAGCGTTAGCAGGAACACTGAAGCTTTCTTT. It specifies CASSVSRNTEAFF.

The rearrangement joins TRBV5-3 to TRBJ1-5; no clear D. TRBV5-3 carries the ORF label, with uncertain function. Trimming pared 0 bases from V and 7 bases from J, leaving 14 bases between. This CDR3 contains 15 residues. The DNA for the CDR3 is TGTGCCAGAAGCTTGGCCGGCCGAGCCCCACAGCCCCAGCATTTT. This translates into CARSLAGRAPQPQHF.

V usage is TRBV27 and J usage is TRBJ1-1, with D perhaps matching TRBD1 (5 bases). The CDR3 extends over 16 amino acids. V was clipped by 1 base and J by 1 base, with 13 bases between them. The V gene's germline CDR1 is MNHEY and CDR2 SMNVEV (reference sequence). The CDR3 loop is CASSLLRTGQNTEAFF. CDR3 sequence (DNA): TGTGCCAGCAGTTTATTGAGGACCGGACAGAACACTGAAGCTTTCTTT.

The chain combines TRBV29-1 with TRBJ1-1; possibly TRBD1 for D (5 bases). Deletions cut 1 base from V and 2 bases from J, with 17 bases between. The CDR3 contains 16 residues. The germline V gene has CDR1 SQVTM and CDR2 ANQGSEA. In DNA, the CDR3 is TGCAGCGTTGAAGTCGTCCTGTGGGGCAGAAACACTGAAGCTTTCTTT. Translated, it gives CSVEVVLWGRNTEAFF.

This sequence joins TRBV29-1 and TRBJ2-1; D gene uncertain. There are 12 residues in the CDR3. Looked up from germline, CDR1 is SQVTM and CDR2 is ANQGSEA. Trimming removed 2 bases from V and 6 bases from J, with 8 bases in between. The CDR3 reads CSVEWLRNEQFF. CDR3 nucleotides: TGCAGCGTTGAATGGCTACGCAATGAGCAGTTCTTC.

This chain links TRBV4-3 with TRBJ2-2; unclear D gene. Germline CDR1 LGHNA, CDR2 YSLEER. V lost 0 bases and J 6 bases, leaving 11 bases between the germline ends. The CDR3 has 15 amino acids. The DNA for the CDR3 is TGCGCCAGCAGCCAAGAGGCGGCGGTTGCCGGGGAGCTGTTTTTT. Its translation: CASSQEAAVAGELFF.

This clone has only one observation. This chain joins TRBV5-6 and TRBJ2-1; D might be TRBD1 (5 bases). This CDR3 has 16 amino acids. CDR1 is SGHDT and CDR2 is YYEEEE in the germline V gene. With 4 bases removed from V and 0 bases from J, the gap between germline ends came to 14 bases. The CDR3 nucleotides read TGTGCCAGCAGCCAGTTTATTCAGGGCTCCTACAATGAGCAGTTCTTC. Its translation: CASSQFIQGSYNEQFF.

The chain uses TRBV28 and TRBJ2-2; 7 bases line up with TRBD2. CDR3 length: 15 amino acids. V lost 6 bases and J lost 4; bases outside the gene matches: 8. Germline CDR1 and CDR2: MDHEN and SYDVKM. The CDR3 DNA reads TGTGCCAGCAGGGGTAGCGGGTCAGGCACCGGGGAGCTGTTTTTT. Translation gives CASRGSGSGTGELFF.

The rearrangement joins TRBV7-8 to TRBJ2-6; TRBD2 might be the D (6 bases). V lost 1 base and J lost 4, with 11 bases in between. Germline assignment: CDR1 SGHVS and CDR2 FQNEAQ. The CDR3 totals 16 residues. The CDR3 bases are TGTGCCAGCAGCTTAGTCGGGGGAGCCGGGGCCAACGTCCTGACTTTC. The encoded protein is CASSLVGGAGANVLTF.

The V gene is TRBV4-1, the J gene TRBJ2-4; 7 bases are a match to TRBD2. The V segment lost 6 bases and the J segment 0 bases; nucleotides outside the gene matches: 5. Looked up from germline, CDR1 is MGHRA and CDR2 is YSYEKL. This CDR3 has 15 residues. DNA of the CDR3: TGCGCCAGCAGGAAACTAGCGTTAGCCAAAAACATTCAGTACTTC. Translation gives CASRKLALAKNIQYF.

J is TRBJ2-5 and V is TRBV6-6, with a tentative D call TRBD1 (5 bases). The germline V gene encodes CDR1 MNHNY and CDR2 SVGAGI (reference sequence). CDR3 length: 11 amino acids. V was trimmed by 7 bases and J by 3 bases, leaving 6 bases between them. CDR3 DNA: TGTGCCAGCACAGGGAAAGAGACCCAGTACTTC. Protein product: CASTGKETQYF.

The chain is built from TRBV28 and TRBJ2-6; 8 nucleotides match TRBD1. V lost 3 bases and J lost 0; bases outside the gene matches: 7. Germline V gene data show CDR1 as MDHEN and CDR2 as SYDVKM. The CDR3 has 18 amino acids. This chain's CDR3 is CASSFRTGSLSGANVLTF. DNA of the CDR3: TGTGCCAGCAGTTTCCGGACAGGGAGTCTCTCTGGGGCCAACGTCCTGACTTTC.

This clone has a single count. The chain couples TRBV5-1 to TRBJ2-7; tentative D call: TRBD1 (5 bases). Per germline, CDR1 SGHRS and CDR2 YFSETQ. The CDR3 contains 13 residues. The germline V and J ends were trimmed by 0 bases and 3 bases, with 7 bases remaining between them. CDR3 region: CASSLGGVYEQYF. In DNA, the CDR3 is TGCGCCAGCAGCTTGGGGGGCGTCTACGAGCAGTACTTC.

The rearrangement links TRBV15 to TRBJ1-1; D is ambiguous. This CDR3 region has 13 residues. The V gene's germline CDR1 is LNHNV and CDR2 YYDKDF (reference sequence). The V end lost 0 bases, the J end lost 5 bases, and 7 bases lay between the germline ends. The CDR3 loop reads CATSRESGTEAFF. CDR3 coding DNA: TGTGCCACCAGCAGAGAATCTGGGACTGAAGCTTTCTTT.

The rearrangement uses TRBV7-6 and TRBJ1-4; 7 nucleotides agree with TRBD1. V shed 1 base and J 8 bases; nucleotides not matched to a gene: 10. This CDR3 region has 16 residues. Germline V lookup: CDR1 SGHVS, CDR2 FNYEAQ. The CDR3 DNA follows: TGTGCCAGCAGCTTAGGTCCCGGGACAGAGGGGGAAAAACTGTTTTTT. Amino acids: CASSLGPGTEGEKLFF.

The chain links TRBV6-6 to TRBJ2-7; weak D call: TRBD1 (6 bases). Between the trimmed V and J ends, which lost 3 bases and 4 bases, there was a span of 16 bases. The CDR3 runs to 15 residues. CDR1 and CDR2 from the germline V gene are MNHNY and SVGAGI (reference sequence). CDR3: CASSYGQGLRYEQYF. As DNA, the CDR3 is TGTGCCAGCAGTTATGGGCAGGGGTTAAGATACGAGCAGTACTTC.

As to this clone: This CDR3 is also generated by other DNA sequences in the sample. This chain joins TRBV7-7 and TRBJ2-7; 11 bases are shared with TRBD1. This CDR3 has 15 residues. Germline assignment: CDR1 SSHAT and CDR2 FNYEAQ (reference sequence). J was trimmed by 4 bases and V by 4 bases; bases with no gene match: 6. The CDR3 loop reads CASSSGQGAGYEQYF. The CDR3 nucleotides read TGTGCCAGCAGCTCTGGACAGGGGGCTGGTTACGAGCAGTACTTC.

The chain has TRBV5-1 and TRBJ2-1; D perhaps matches TRBD1 (5 bases). Trimming left V 0 bases short and J 0 bases short, with 16 bases between. This CDR3 has 18 residues. Germline lookup yields CDR1 SGHRS and CDR2 YFSETQ. CDR3 loop: CASSLDWGRLTSYNEQFF. The CDR3, as DNA: TGCGCCAGCAGCTTGGACTGGGGCCGTCTTACCTCCTACAATGAGCAGTTCTTC.